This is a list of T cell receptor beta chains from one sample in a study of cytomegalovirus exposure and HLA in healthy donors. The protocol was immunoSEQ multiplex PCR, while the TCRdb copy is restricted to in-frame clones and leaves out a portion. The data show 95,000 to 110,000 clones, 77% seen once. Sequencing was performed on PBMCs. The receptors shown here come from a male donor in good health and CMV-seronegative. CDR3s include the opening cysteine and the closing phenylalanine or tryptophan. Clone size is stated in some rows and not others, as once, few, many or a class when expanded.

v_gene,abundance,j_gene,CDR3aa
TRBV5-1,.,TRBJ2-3,CASSLAPSGTGTDTQYF
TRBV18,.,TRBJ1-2,CASSPTVQATNYGYTF
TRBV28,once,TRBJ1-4,CASSFRRREKLFF
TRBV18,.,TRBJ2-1,CASSPEQTNEQFF
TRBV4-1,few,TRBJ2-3,CASSLSGKVDTQYF
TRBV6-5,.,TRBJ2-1,CASSYGASGYNEQFF
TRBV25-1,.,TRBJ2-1,CASSEYSGRLNEQFF
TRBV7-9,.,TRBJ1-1,CASSSGQGQNTEAFF
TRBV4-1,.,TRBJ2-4,CASSQGGGRTQLAKNIQYF
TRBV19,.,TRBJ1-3,CASSRDRNSGNTIYF
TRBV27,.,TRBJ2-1,CASSLSPGWFNEQFF
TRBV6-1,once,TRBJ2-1,CATAKTGIHEQFF
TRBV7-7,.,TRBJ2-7,CASSFSGTGEQYF
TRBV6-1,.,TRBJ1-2,CASSEFFLGPSRGYTF
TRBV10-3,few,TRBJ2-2,CAIRGTSGRGTGELFF
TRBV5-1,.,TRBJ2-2,CASSFKQLVGNTGELFF
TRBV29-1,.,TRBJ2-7,CSVVGYEQYF
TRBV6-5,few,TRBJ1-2,CASSYSTGTGGYGYTF
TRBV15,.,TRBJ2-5,CATSTRDRDPETQYF
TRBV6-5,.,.,CASRRTGDSYEQYF
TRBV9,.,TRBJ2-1,CASSPQWGPNNEQFF
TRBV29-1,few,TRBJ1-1,CSGGDSINTEAFF
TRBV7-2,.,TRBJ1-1,CASSLAPHTEAFF
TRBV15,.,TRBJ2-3,CATSRGLHEGSDTQYF
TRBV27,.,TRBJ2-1,CASSPRDSPNRNEQFF
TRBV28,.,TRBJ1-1,CASRGTMNTEAFF
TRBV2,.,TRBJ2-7,CASSEAPTSDSYEQYF
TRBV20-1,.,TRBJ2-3,CSATSEGGQYF
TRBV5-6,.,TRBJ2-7,CASSSSRSYVVYEQYF
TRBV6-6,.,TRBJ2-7,CASSYSTSAYEQYF
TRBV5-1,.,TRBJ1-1,CASSLHRDYGDKAFF
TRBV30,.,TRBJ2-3,CAWRRTGPADTQYF
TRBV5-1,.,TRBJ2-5,CASRVGLAGRETQYF
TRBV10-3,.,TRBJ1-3,CAIREGTGASGNTIYF
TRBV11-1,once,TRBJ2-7,CASSSRDRGVYEQYF
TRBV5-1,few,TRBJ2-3,CASSIGTTFTLGDTQYF
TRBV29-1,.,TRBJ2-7,CSVTRFTSEQQYF